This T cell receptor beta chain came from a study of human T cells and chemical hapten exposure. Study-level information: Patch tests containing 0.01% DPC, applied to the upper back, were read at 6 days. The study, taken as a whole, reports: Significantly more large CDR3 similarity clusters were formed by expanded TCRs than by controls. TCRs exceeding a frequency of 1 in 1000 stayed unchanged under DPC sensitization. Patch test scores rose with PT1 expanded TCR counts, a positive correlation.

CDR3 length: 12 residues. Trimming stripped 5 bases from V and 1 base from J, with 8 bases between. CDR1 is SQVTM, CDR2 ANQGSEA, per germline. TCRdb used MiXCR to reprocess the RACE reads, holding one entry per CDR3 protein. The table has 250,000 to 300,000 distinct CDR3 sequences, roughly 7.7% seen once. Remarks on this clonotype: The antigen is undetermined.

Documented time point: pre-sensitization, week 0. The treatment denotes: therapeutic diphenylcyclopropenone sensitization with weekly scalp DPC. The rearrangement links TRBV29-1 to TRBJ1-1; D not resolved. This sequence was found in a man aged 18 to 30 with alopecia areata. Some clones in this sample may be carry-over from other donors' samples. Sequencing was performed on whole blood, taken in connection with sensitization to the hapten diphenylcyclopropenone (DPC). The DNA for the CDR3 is TGCAGCGTTCCGGTTGAGAACACTGAAGCTTTCTTT. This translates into CSVPVENTEAFF.